One sample yielded the 25 T cell receptor beta chains listed below, sequenced in a study of cytomegalovirus exposure and HLA in healthy donors (dated by TCRdb to between 2016 and 2019). Library preparation was by the immunoSEQ multiplex PCR assay. The table was pulled from immuneACCESS by TCRdb, which kept in-frame rearrangements only. Such tables lose some clones; where checked, under half of the loss comes from unresolved V genes, and the rest has no known cause. The sample records 200,000 to 300,000 clones, 75% to 90% of which are singletons. Roughly 1.2% of the sample comes from the top ten. The specimen was PBMCs. These TCRs come from a woman under 40 in good health and CMV-seropositive.

J is TRBJ2-4 and V is TRBV28; the D is unclear. The CDR3 extends over 16 amino acids. Trimming removed 2 bases at V and 4 bases at J, with 15 bases between. Germline lookup yields CDR1 MDHEN and CDR2 SYDVKM. CDR3 amino acids: CASSLTPTGIKNIQYF. Here the CDR3 DNA reads TGTGCCAGCAGTTTAACCCCCACCGGTATTAAAAACATTCAGTACTTC.

V usage is TRBV7-9 and J usage is TRBJ2-6; 9 bases are a match to TRBD1. Germline V lookup: CDR1 SEHNR, CDR2 FQNEAQ (reference sequence). The junction had 8 bases not matched to a gene; V was cut back by 5 bases and J by 0 bases. The length of the CDR3 is 18 residues. CDR3 in amino acids: CASSPWDRVVSGANVLTF. CDR3 bases: TGTGCCAGCAGCCCCTGGGACAGGGTAGTCTCTGGGGCCAACGTCCTGACTTTC.

This sequence joins TRBV4-2 and TRBJ2-7; D is uncertain. The CDR3 has 12 residues. The germline V gene encodes CDR1 LGHNA and CDR2 YNFKEQ. The ends were cut back, 4 bases at V and 4 bases at J, with 8 bases in the middle. The CDR3 here is CASSPTGYEQYF. For the CDR3, the DNA is TGTGCCAGCAGCCCTACCGGGTACGAGCAGTACTTC.

This chain links TRBV14 with TRBJ2-7, with D hard to call. CDR1 is SGHDN, CDR2 FVKESK, per germline. V lost 2 bases and J lost 6, with 11 bases in between. This CDR3 region has 13 residues. CDR3 nucleotide sequence: TGTGCCAGCAGCCAACAGATCCGGAGCGAGCAGTACTTC. Encoded protein: CASSQQIRSEQYF.

This chain joins TRBV19 and TRBJ2-7; 7 bases fit TRBD2. Germline CDR1 reads LNHDA; CDR2 reads SQIVND (reference sequence). J lost 4 bases, V lost 7 bases, and 7 bases had no gene match. The CDR3 sequence is 13 residues long. This chain's CDR3 is CASNGGSWYEQYF. DNA for the CDR3: TGTGCCAGTAACGGCGGGAGTTGGTACGAGCAGTACTTC.

The V call is TRBV5-6, the J call TRBJ2-7; 8 positions match TRBD1. V shed 0 bases, J shed 12 bases, and the junction held 14 bases outside the gene matches. This CDR3 has 15 residues. Germline CDR1 reads SGHDT; CDR2 reads YYEEEE. CDR3 loop: CASSLAGTGSIVPYF. CDR3 nucleotides: TGTGCCAGCAGCTTGGCCGGGACAGGCTCTATTGTTCCGTACTTC.

This chain links TRBV4-1 with TRBJ2-2; 7 bases line up with TRBD2. Germline V gene sequence: CDR1 MGHRA, CDR2 YSYEKL. With V trimmed by 0 bases and J by 7 bases, 8 bases remained unmatched. This CDR3 region has 16 residues. CDR3 sequence reads: CASSQDGSGTSGELFF. CDR3 coding DNA: TGCGCCAGCAGCCAAGATGGAAGCGGGACGAGCGGGGAGCTGTTTTTT.

The V and J genes are TRBV14 and TRBJ1-5; 11 bases are a match to TRBD1. The CDR3 length is 19 residues. V was pared by 0 bases and J by 0 bases, with 7 bases of the junction left unmatched. Germline V gene data show CDR1 as SGHDN and CDR2 as FVKESK. The CDR3 sequence is CASSQDRGTGGYSNQPQHF. Written as DNA, the CDR3 is TGTGCCAGCAGCCAAGATAGGGGGACAGGGGGTTATAGCAATCAGCCCCAGCATTTT.

The V gene is TRBV19, the J gene TRBJ1-2, with no clear D. Germline V gives CDR1 LNHDA, CDR2 SQIVND (reference sequence). The CDR3 has 13 amino acids. V was trimmed by 6 bases and J by 4 bases, leaving 12 bases between them. CDR3: CASSPRGSYGYTF. In nucleotides, the CDR3 is TGTGCCAGTAGCCCAAGAGGGTCCTATGGCTACACCTTC.

The chain couples TRBV19 to TRBJ1-2; D is possibly TRBD1 (6 bases). CDR3 size: 15 residues. CDR1 is LNHDA, CDR2 SQIVND, per germline (reference sequence). V lost 5 bases and J lost 7, with 20 bases in between. CDR3 nucleotide sequence: TGTGCCAGTAGTTCAACAGGGATGAGTAGACGTGGCTACACCTTC. The encoded protein is CASSSTGMSRRGYTF.

The chain joins TRBV5-4 to TRBJ2-7; a possible D gene is TRBD1 (6 bases). The CDR3 runs to 14 residues. Trimming removed 5 bases at V and 2 bases at J, with 14 bases between. Germline V gene sequence: CDR1 SGHNT, CDR2 YYREEE (reference sequence). For the CDR3, the DNA is TGTGCCAGCAGTCCCGGGACACCAACCTACGAGCAGTACTTC. It encodes CASSPGTPTYEQYF.

This chain connects TRBV28 to TRBJ2-3, with TRBD2 matching over 7 bases. This CDR3 is built from 17 residues. The V segment lost 4 bases and the J segment 6 bases; nucleotides outside the gene matches: 16. The germline V gene has CDR1 MDHEN and CDR2 SYDVKM. The CDR3 sequence: CASSYPLREPDGDTQYF. In nucleotides, the CDR3 is TGTGCCAGCAGTTACCCCTTGCGGGAGCCGGATGGGGATACGCAGTATTTT.

This chain uses TRBV18 with TRBJ1-2, with D possibly being TRBD1 (6 bases). Trimming took 5 bases from V and 5 from J, leaving 21 bases between them. The CDR3 spans 16 residues. Germline V gives CDR1 KGHSH, CDR2 LQKENI. The CDR3 region has the DNA TGTGCCAGCTCAGAAGAGACGGGACAAAATGCTTATGGCTACACCTTC. This gives the protein CASSEETGQNAYGYTF.

V usage is TRBV2 and J usage is TRBJ2-1; 9 bases map to TRBD2. This CDR3 has 13 amino acids. V was clipped by 8 bases and J by 12 bases; unmatched bases: 11. Looked up from germline, CDR1 is SNHLY and CDR2 is FYNNEI. The CDR3 loop is CASLPSGIPAQFF. In DNA form, the CDR3 reads TGTGCCAGCTTACCTAGCGGGATCCCTGCGCAGTTCTTC.

The chain is built from TRBV4-2 and TRBJ2-5; TRBD2 aligns across 9 bases. V was clipped by 1 base and J by 5 bases; unmatched bases: 8. CDR3 length equals 16 residues. The germline V gene has CDR1 LGHNA and CDR2 YNFKEQ. The CDR3 region is CASSQGTAGGEETQYF. DNA of the CDR3: TGTGCCAGCAGCCAAGGTACAGCGGGAGGAGAGGAGACCCAGTACTTC.

The genes are TRBV19 and TRBJ1-2; 7 bases agree with TRBD1. CDR3 length equals 13 residues. Germline-derived CDR1 and CDR2 are LNHDA and SQIVND (reference sequence). Losses at the gene ends were 3 bases for V and 4 bases for J; bases not matched to a gene: 2. This CDR3 reads CASSIQGGYGYTF. The CDR3 nucleotides are TGTGCCAGTAGTATCCAGGGGGGCTATGGCTACACCTTC.

The J gene is TRBJ2-2, the V gene TRBV19; tentative D call: TRBD2 (5 bases). The CDR3 consists of 13 residues. Germline V CDR1 and CDR2: LNHDA, SQIVND (reference sequence). V lost 5 bases to trimming and J lost 4 bases, with 8 bases between them. CDR3 DNA sequence: TGTGCCAGTAGTCCGAGGGCCACCGGGGAGCTGTTTTTT. Translated: CASSPRATGELFF.

The J gene is TRBJ1-2, the V gene TRBV2; TRBD1 aligns across 8 bases. The CDR3 runs 18 residues. V lost 6 bases, J lost 4 bases, and 19 bases stayed unmatched. The V gene's germline CDR1 is SNHLY and CDR2 FYNNEI. CDR3 protein: CASSEGGQGALLIYGYTF. CDR3 sequence (DNA): TGTGCCAGCAGCGAGGGGGGGCAGGGGGCGCTCCTTATCTATGGCTACACCTTC.

The rearrangement joins TRBV5-1 to TRBJ1-4; D uncertain. Germline V gene data show CDR1 as SGHRS and CDR2 as YFSETQ. This CDR3 spans 15 amino acids. Trimming took off 3 bases at V and 8 bases at J, with 17 bases between the two ends. The CDR3 sequence: CASSSGPGLGEKLFF. In DNA, the CDR3 is TGCGCCAGCAGCTCTGGCCCTGGGTTGGGCGAAAAACTGTTTTTT.

This chain joins TRBV5-8 and TRBJ2-7; 9 nucleotides match TRBD1. This CDR3 spans 14 amino acids. The V gene end was trimmed by 2 bases and the J gene end by 6 bases; junction bases not matched to a gene: 6. Per germline, CDR1 SGHTS and CDR2 YDEGEE. Here the CDR3 DNA reads TGTGCCAGCAGCTTCCCCGGGACAGGGCCCGAGCAGTACTTC. It specifies CASSFPGTGPEQYF.

The rearrangement links TRBV6-1 to TRBJ2-4; TRBD2 is a possible D gene (5 bases). CDR1 and CDR2 (germline): MNHNS, SASEGT. The ends were cut back, 1 base at V and 5 bases at J, with 9 bases in the middle. The CDR3 length is 14 residues. The DNA of the CDR3 is TGTGCCAGCAGTGAAGTACCCGGGGAAAACATTCAGTACTTC. Its translation: CASSEVPGENIQYF.

Concerning this clone: This sample also contains other DNA sequences that code for the same CDR3. The chain couples TRBV6-6 to TRBJ2-7; D is unresolved. Between the trimmed V and J ends, which lost 5 bases and 3 bases, there was a span of 5 bases. The CDR3 totals 11 residues. Germline CDR1 is MNHNY and CDR2 is SVGAGI (reference sequence). CDR3 nucleotides: TGTGCCAGCAGTCCCAGCTACGAGCAGTACTTC. Translation gives CASSPSYEQYF.

The chain carries TRBV5-4 and TRBJ1-2; TRBD1 matches at 10 bases. The V and J ends lost 3 bases and 7 bases, in that order; junction bases with no gene match: 9. The CDR3 spans 15 residues. Germline values: CDR1 SGHNT, CDR2 YYREEE (reference sequence). CDR3 nucleotide sequence: TGTGCCAGCAGCTCTTCCGGGACAGGGGCAGGTGGCTACACCTTC. Protein sequence: CASSSSGTGAGGYTF.

The rearrangement links TRBV5-4 to TRBJ1-1; D possibly corresponds to TRBD1 (5 bases). V gave up 3 bases and J gave up 6 bases, with 18 bases separating them. The CDR3 spans 15 residues. CDR1 and CDR2 from the germline V gene are SGHNT and YYREEE (reference sequence). The CDR3 here is CASSSDDGGTAEAFF. The CDR3 bases are TGTGCCAGCAGCTCCGACGATGGAGGGACGGCTGAAGCTTTCTTT.

The chain joins TRBV28 to TRBJ2-2; 7 bases are shared with TRBD2. The CDR3 is made up of 19 amino acids. The ends lost 4 bases at V and 4 bases at J; junction bases unmatched: 18. Germline V gene lookup returns CDR1 MDHEN and CDR2 SYDVKM. Here the CDR3 reads CASSSFPGGRRRGTGELFF. In DNA form, the CDR3 reads TGTGCCAGCAGTTCCTTCCCGGGCGGGAGACGGCGCGGCACCGGGGAGCTGTTTTTT.